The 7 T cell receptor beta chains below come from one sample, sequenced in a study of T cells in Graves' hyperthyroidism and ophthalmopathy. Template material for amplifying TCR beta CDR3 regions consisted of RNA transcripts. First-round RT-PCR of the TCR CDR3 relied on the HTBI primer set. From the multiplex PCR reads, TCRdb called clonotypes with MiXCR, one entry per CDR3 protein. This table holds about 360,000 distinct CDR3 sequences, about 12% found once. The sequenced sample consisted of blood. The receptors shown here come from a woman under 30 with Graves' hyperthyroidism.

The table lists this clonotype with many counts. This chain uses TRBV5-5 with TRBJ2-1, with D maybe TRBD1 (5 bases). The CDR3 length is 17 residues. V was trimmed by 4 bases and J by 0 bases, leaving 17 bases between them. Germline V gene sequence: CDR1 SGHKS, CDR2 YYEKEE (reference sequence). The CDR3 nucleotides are TGTGCCAGCAGCCCACAGGTGGTCCTGAGCTCCTACAATGAGCAGTTCTTC. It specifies CASSPQVVLSSYNEQFF.

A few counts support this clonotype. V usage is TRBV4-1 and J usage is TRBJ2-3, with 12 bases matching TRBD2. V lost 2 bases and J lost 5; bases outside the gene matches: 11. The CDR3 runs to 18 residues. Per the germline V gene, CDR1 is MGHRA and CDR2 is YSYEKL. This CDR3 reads CASSQYLAGGPVKDTQYF. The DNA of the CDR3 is TGCGCCAGCAGCCAATACCTAGCGGGGGGGCCAGTCAAAGATACGCAGTATTTT.

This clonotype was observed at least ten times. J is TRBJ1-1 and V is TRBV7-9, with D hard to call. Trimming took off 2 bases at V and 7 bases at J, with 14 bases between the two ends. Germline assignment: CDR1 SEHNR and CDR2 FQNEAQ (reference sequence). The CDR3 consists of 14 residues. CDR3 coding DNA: TGTGCCAGCAGCTTAACGACTCGGTCATATGAAGCTTTCTTT. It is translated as CASSLTTRSYEAFF.

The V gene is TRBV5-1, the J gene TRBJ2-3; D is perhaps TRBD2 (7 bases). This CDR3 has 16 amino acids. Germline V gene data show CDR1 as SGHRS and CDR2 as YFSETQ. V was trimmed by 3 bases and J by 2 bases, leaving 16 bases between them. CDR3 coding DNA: TGCGCCAGCAGCTCCGGGGGGCTAGCGGTCACAGATACGCAGTATTTT. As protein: CASSSGGLAVTDTQYF.

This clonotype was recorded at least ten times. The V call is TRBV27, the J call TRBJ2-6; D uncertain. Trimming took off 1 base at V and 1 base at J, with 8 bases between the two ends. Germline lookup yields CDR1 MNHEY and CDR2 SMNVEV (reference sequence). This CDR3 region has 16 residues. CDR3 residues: CASSLCGKSGANVLTF. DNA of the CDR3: TGTGCCAGCAGTTTATGTGGCAAGTCTGGGGCCAACGTCCTGACTTTC. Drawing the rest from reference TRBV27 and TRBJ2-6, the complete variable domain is EAQVTQNPRYLITVTGKKLTVTCSQNMNHEYMSWYRQDPGLGLRQIYYSMNVEVTDKGDVPEGYKVSRKEKRNFPLILESPSPNQTSLYFCASSLCGKSGANVLTFGAGSRLTVL.

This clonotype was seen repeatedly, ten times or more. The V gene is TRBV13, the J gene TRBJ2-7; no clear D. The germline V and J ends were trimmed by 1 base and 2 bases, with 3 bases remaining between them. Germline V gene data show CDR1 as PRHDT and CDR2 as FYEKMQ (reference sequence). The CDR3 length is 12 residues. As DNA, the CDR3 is TGTGCCAGCAGCTTAGCGCCCTACGAGCAGTACTTC. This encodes CASSLAPYEQYF.

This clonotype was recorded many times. CDR3 amino acids: CASSLARGGSEAFF. The CDR3 bases are TGTGCCAGCAGTTTAGCAAGGGGTGGGTCTGAAGCTTTCTTT. This sequence joins TRBV28 and TRBJ1-1; D possibly corresponds to TRBD1 (5 bases). CDR3 length: 14 amino acids. The ends were cut back, 2 bases at V and 6 bases at J, with 13 bases in the middle. The germline CDR1 and CDR2 sequences are MDHEN and SYDVKM.